This T cell receptor beta chain stems from a study of cytomegalovirus exposure and HLA in healthy donors. Whole-study context: Ancestry clustering placed roughly four fifths of several hundred genotyped donors in the Caucasian-associated cluster.

The table lists this clone with a few counts. The antigen remains unidentified. Use of 60 Vbeta and 13 Jbeta primers characterized the PCR. Some clones are missing from TCRdb's copy, which holds only in-frame ones; the method was immunoSEQ multiplex PCR. The repertoire has about 130,000 clones, more than 70% of them found once; the top ten carry around 1%. This CDR3 contains 15 residues. Per the germline V gene, CDR1 is LGHNA and CDR2 is YSLEER. V lost 1 base and J lost 9, with 13 bases in between. Findings and caveats of the study: The study put under 200 TCR beta chains on its list as cytomegalovirus-associated.

V is TRBV4-3 and J is TRBJ1-6; D is unresolved. The receptor was isolated from a male donor in good health and CMV-seronegative. The source material was PBMCs. DNA for the CDR3: TGCGCCAGCAGCCAAGGGCGGCCCTCGGGTTCACCCCTCCACTTT. Its protein product is CASSQGRPSGSPLHF.